This TCR beta chain was captured by sequencing in a study of blood T cells in healthy people across ages. Findings of the study overall: PBMCs went unsorted, and a conclusive naive versus antigen-experienced comparison was therefore prevented. With age, beta diversity per million T cells declined roughly linearly, significantly by 40 to 50.

Total RNA extracted from each sample amounted to at least 5 micrograms. Together with a sample-barcoded 5' primer, a J-beta primer mix was included in a second PCR lasting about 6 to 11 cycles. A template-switch adaptor that had 12 random nucleotides put a tag on each cDNA molecule. One entry per CDR3 protein, called by TCRdb with MiXCR from the 5' RACE reads. Among about 830,000 distinct CDR3 sequences listed, approximately 67% were seen once. The length of the CDR3 is 12 residues. Germline assignment: CDR1 SGHTA and CDR2 FQGNSA. V dropped 5 bases and J dropped 7 bases, with 9 bases sitting between them. The table lists this clonotype with a few counts. The antigen is unknown.

The chain has TRBV7-2 and TRBJ2-4; tentative D call: TRBD1 (6 bases). The sequence derives from a man aged 25-40 years in good health. The specimen sequenced was blood. In DNA, the CDR3 is TGTGCCAGCAGCGTACAGGGTAACATTCAGTACTTC. It specifies CASSVQGNIQYF. The whole variable domain, filled in from reference TRBV7-2 and TRBJ2-4, reads GAGVSQSPSNKVTEKGKDVELRCDPISGHTALYWYRQSLGQGLEFLIYFQGNSAPDKSGLPSDRFSAERTGGSVSTLTIQRTQQEDSAVYLCASSVQGNIQYFGAGTRLSVL.